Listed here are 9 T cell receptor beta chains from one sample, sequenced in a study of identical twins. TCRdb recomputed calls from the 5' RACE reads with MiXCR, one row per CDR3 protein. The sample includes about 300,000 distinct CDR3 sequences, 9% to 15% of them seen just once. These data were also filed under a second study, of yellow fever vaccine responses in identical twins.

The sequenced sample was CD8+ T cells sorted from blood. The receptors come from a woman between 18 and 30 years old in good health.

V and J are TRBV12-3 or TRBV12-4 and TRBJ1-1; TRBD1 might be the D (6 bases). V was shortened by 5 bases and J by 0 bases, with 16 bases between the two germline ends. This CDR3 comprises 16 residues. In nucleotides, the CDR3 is TGTGCCAGCAGTCAAAAACCCGACAGGCTGAACACTGAAGCTTTCTTT. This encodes CASSQKPDRLNTEAFF.

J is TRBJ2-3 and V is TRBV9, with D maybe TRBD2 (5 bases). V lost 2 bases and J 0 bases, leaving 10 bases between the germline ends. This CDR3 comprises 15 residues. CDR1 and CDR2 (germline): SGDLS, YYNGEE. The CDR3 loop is CASSVRERSTDTQYF. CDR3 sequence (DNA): TGTGCCAGCAGCGTGCGAGAGCGGAGCACAGATACGCAGTATTTT.

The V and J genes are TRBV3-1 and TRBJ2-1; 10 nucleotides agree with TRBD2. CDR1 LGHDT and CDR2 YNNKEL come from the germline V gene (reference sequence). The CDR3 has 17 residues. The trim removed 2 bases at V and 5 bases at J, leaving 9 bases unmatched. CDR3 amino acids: CASSQTSGDLTNNEQFF. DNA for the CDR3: TGTGCCAGCAGCCAAACTAGCGGGGACCTAACCAACAATGAGCAGTTCTTC.

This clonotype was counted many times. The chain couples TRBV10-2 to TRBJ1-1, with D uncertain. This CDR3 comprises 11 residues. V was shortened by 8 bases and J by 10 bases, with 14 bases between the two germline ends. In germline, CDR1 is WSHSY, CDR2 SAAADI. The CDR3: CASLDLLTAFF. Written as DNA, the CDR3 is TGCGCCAGCCTGGACCTCCTTACAGCTTTCTTT.

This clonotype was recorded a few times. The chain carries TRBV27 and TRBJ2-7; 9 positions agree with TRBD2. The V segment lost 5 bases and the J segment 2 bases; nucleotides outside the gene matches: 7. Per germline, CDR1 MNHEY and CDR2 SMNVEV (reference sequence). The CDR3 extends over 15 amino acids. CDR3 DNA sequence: TGTGCCAGCAGTCCCGGGACTAGCAGTACCTACGAGCAGTACTTC. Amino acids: CASSPGTSSTYEQYF.

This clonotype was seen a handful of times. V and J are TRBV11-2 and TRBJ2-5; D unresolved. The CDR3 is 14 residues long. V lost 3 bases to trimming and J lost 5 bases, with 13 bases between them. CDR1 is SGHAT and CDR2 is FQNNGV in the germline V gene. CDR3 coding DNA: TGTGCCAGCAGCTTCTCGAAGCGCTCGGAGACCCAGTACTTC. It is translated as CASSFSKRSETQYF.

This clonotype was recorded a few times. CDR3 sequence reads: CASSPGLAVLSTDTQYF. As DNA, the CDR3 is TGTGCCAGCAGTCCGGGACTAGCGGTCCTTTCAACAGATACGCAGTATTTT. The chain recombines TRBV2 with TRBJ2-3, with 11 bases that match TRBD2. Trimming at V came to 5 bases and at J to 3 bases, leaving 10 bases not matched to a gene. Germline V gene sequence: CDR1 SNHLY, CDR2 FYNNEI. This CDR3 comprises 17 residues.

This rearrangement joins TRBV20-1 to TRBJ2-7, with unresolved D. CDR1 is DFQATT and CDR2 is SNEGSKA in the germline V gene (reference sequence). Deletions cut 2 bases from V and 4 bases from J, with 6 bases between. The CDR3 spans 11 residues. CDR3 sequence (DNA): TGCAGTGCTAGAATGGGGTACGAGCAGTACTTC. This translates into CSARMGYEQYF.

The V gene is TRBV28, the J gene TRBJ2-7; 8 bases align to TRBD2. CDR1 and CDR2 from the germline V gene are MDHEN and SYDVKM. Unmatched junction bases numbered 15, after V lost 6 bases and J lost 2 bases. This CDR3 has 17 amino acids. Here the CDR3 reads CASSGRAGAGDPYEQYV. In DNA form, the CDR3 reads TGTGCCAGCAGCGGGAGGGCTGGAGCGGGGGACCCCTACGAGCAGTACGTC.